This T cell receptor beta chain was identified in a study of T cell repertoires and Cas9 in healthy adults. Sequencing was performed with immunoSEQ multiplex PCR; in TCRdb, only in-frame clones are kept and a portion is missing. The sample holds about 14,000 clones, 75% to 90% seen once. The length of the CDR3 is 20 residues. With 6 bases clipped from V and 0 bases from J, the junction kept 17 bases outside the gene matches. The germline V gene encodes CDR1 SGHNT and CDR2 YYREEE (reference sequence). This chain links TRBV5-4 with TRBJ2-1, with 11 positions matching TRBD2. The receptor comes from a human donor in good health. The source material was Tregs (CD4+, CD25+, CD127-, CD137-, CD154-) from PBMCs; culture status not recorded. The CDR3 nucleotides read TGTGCCAGCATCGGTAGCGGGGGGGCAAGTACAAGGGCCTCCTACAATGAGCAGTTCTTC. Residues: CASIGSGGASTRASYNEQFF.